This T cell receptor (beta chain) originates from a study of cytomegalovirus exposure and HLA in healthy donors. Whole-study results and caveats: Cytomegalovirus status was reportedly diagnosed by the classifier with high specificity and sensitivity. It was reported that TCR beta sequences correctly inferred the HLA-A and HLA-B alleles for most subjects.

Only a few counts were recorded for this clone. Its target is not known. PCR was performed using 60 Vbeta and 13 Jbeta primers. Using immunoSEQ multiplex PCR, the repertoire was profiled, and TCRdb retains in-frame clones only, with some absent. The sample carries about 160,000 clones, over 65% recorded once. CDR3 size: 19 residues. The germline gives CDR1 MGHRA, CDR2 YSYEKL. V lost 0 bases to trimming and J lost 4 bases; unmatched junction nucleotides: 16. V is TRBV4-1 and J is TRBJ2-7, with 9 bases matching TRBD2. The TCR sequence derives from a woman aged 40-49 years in good health and CMV-seronegative. The specimen was PBMCs. For the CDR3, the DNA is TGCGCCAGCAGCCAAGACCCGTATTTGGGGCGGGGGGGCCAATACGAGCAGTACTTC. This encodes CASSQDPYLGRGGQYEQYF.